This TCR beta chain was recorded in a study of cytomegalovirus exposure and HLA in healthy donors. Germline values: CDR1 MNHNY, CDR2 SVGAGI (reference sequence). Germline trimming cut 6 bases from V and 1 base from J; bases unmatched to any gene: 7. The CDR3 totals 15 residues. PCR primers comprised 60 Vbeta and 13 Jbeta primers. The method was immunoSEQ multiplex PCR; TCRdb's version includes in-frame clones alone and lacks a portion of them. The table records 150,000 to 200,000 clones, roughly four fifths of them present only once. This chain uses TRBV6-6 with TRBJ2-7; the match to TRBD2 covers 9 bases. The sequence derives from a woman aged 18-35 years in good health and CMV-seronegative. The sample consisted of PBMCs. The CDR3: CASSYGLAFSYEQYF. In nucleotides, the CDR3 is TGTGCCAGCAGCTACGGACTAGCGTTTTCCTACGAGCAGTACTTC.